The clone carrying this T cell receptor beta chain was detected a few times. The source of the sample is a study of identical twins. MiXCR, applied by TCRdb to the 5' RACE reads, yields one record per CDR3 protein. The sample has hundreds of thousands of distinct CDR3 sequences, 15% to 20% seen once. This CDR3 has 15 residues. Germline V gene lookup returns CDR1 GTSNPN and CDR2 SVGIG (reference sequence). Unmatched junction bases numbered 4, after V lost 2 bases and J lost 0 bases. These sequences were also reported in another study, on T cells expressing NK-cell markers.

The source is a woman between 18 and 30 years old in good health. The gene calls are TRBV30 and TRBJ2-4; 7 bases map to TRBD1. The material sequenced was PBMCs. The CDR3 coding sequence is TGTGCCTGGAGTTGGGACAGACTAGCCAAAAACATTCAGTACTTC. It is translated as CAWSWDRLAKNIQYF. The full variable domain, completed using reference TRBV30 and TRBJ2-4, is SQTIHQWPATLVQPVGSPLSLECTVEGTSNPNLYWYRQAAGRGLQLLFYSVGIGQISSEVPQNLSASRPQDRQFILSSKKLLLSDSGFYLCAWSWDRLAKNIQYFGAGTRLSVL.